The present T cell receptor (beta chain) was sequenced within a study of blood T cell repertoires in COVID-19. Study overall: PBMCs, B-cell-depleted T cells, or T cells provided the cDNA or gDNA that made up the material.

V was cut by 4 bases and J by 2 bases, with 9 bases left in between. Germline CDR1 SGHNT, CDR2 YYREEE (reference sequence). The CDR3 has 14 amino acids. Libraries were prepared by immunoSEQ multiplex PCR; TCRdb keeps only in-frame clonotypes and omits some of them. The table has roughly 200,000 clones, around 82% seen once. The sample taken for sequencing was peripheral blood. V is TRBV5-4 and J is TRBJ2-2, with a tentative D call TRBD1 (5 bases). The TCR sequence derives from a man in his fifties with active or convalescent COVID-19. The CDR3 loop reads CASSRQSNTGELFF. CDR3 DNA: TGTGCCAGCAGCCGACAGTCCAACACCGGGGAGCTGTTTTTT.